The 24 T cell receptor beta chains below were found in one sample sequenced in a study of identical twins. TCRdb independently ran MiXCR on the 5' RACE reads; one entry per CDR3 protein. The data contain about 470,000 distinct CDR3 sequences, 20% to 30% of them singletons. The same sample was also studied in work on T cells expressing NK-cell markers.

The sample was CD4+ T cells sorted from blood. These receptors all stem from a woman between 18 and 29 years old in good health.

The chain links TRBV5-1 to TRBJ2-3; D possibly corresponds to TRBD2 (7 bases). Germline V gives CDR1 SGHRS, CDR2 YFSETQ. Trimming shortened V by 5 bases and J by 2 bases, and 15 bases separated the two germline ends. CDR3 size: 15 residues. CDR3 protein: CASRETGGHTDTQYF. CDR3 bases: TGCGCCAGCAGAGAAACGGGGGGACACACAGATACGCAGTATTTT. Using reference TRBV5-1 and TRBJ2-3 for the parts outside the CDR3, the full variable domain is KAGVTQTPRYLIKTRGQQVTLSCSPISGHRSVSWYQQTPGQGLQFLFEYFSETQRNKGNFPGRFSGRQFSNSRSEMNVSTLELGDSALYLCASRETGGHTDTQYFGPGTRLTVL.

The CDR3 protein is CASSEAPHGAKNIQYF. As DNA, the CDR3 is TGTGCCAGCAGTGAGGCGCCACATGGAGCCAAAAACATTCAGTACTTC. The chain joins TRBV6-1 to TRBJ2-4; D is uncertain. The germline V gene encodes CDR1 MNHNS and CDR2 SASEGT. The CDR3 length is 16 residues. V lost 3 bases and J 0 bases, leaving 12 bases between the germline ends.

V is TRBV15 and J is TRBJ1-2; 8 bases match TRBD1. Per germline, CDR1 LNHNV and CDR2 YYDKDF (reference sequence). The junction had 2 bases not matched to a gene; V was cut back by 0 bases and J by 2 bases. CDR3 size: 15 residues. The DNA of the CDR3 is TGTGCCACCAGCAGAGAGGGACAGGCCAACTATGGCTACACCTTC. Translated, it gives CATSREGQANYGYTF.

V usage is TRBV6-1 and J usage is TRBJ2-3, with D hard to call. The CDR3 loop spans 13 amino acids. V gave up 6 bases and J gave up 6 bases, with 13 bases separating them. Germline V gene lookup returns CDR1 MNHNS and CDR2 SASEGT. Here the CDR3 reads CASSPRTPDTQYF. In nucleotides, the CDR3 is TGTGCCAGCAGCCCACGGACCCCCGATACGCAGTATTTT.

The rearrangement links TRBV11-2 to TRBJ1-1, with 8 bases aligning to TRBD1. After removal of 5 bases from V and 5 bases from J, the junction contained 7 bases not matched to a gene. The CDR3 length is 14 residues. CDR1 and CDR2 (germline): SGHAT, FQNNGV. For the CDR3, the DNA is TGTGCCAGCAGCGGACAGGGAACGAGGACTGAAGCTTTCTTT. Amino acids: CASSGQGTRTEAFF.

The genes are TRBV15 and TRBJ2-1, with 8 bases lining up with TRBD2. V was clipped by 0 bases and J by 0 bases; unmatched bases: 10. CDR1 and CDR2 (germline): LNHNV, YYDKDF (reference sequence). CDR3 size: 19 residues. Written as DNA, the CDR3 is TGTGCCACCAGCAGAGATCCCCCTACTAGCGGTCCCTCCTACAATGAGCAGTTCTTC. Its protein product is CATSRDPPTSGPSYNEQFF.

This clonotype was detected once. The chain has TRBV20-1 and TRBJ2-7; D not resolved. The CDR3 is 12 amino acids. Germline V gene lookup returns CDR1 DFQATT and CDR2 SNEGSKA (reference sequence). V lost 3 bases and J 6 bases, leaving 12 bases between the germline ends. CDR3 DNA sequence: TGCAGTGCTAGCCCCCCCAAGGCCGAGCAGTACTTC. This translates into CSASPPKAEQYF.

The V call is TRBV7-8, the J call TRBJ2-7; perhaps D is TRBD1 or TRBD2 (7 bases each). The CDR3 covers 12 residues. V was cut by 4 bases and J by 9 bases, with 13 bases left in between. Germline V gene lookup returns CDR1 SGHVS and CDR2 FQNEAQ. CDR3 sequence reads: CASSSPGGVQYF. DNA for the CDR3: TGTGCCAGCAGCTCTCCAGGGGGGGTGCAGTACTTC.

Ten or more counts support this clonotype. The chain has TRBV12-3 or TRBV12-4 and TRBJ2-7; D is unresolved. This CDR3 comprises 15 residues. V was trimmed by 3 bases and J by 0 bases, leaving 12 bases between them. CDR3 in amino acids: CASSFGLTSSYEQYF. The CDR3 DNA reads as TGTGCCAGCAGTTTTGGCCTAACGAGCTCCTACGAGCAGTACTTC.

V usage is TRBV12-3 or TRBV12-4 and J usage is TRBJ2-2; 7 bases line up with TRBD1. The CDR3 is 15 residues long. The V gene end was trimmed by 6 bases and the J gene end by 2 bases; junction bases not matched to a gene: 6. CDR3 DNA sequence: TGTGCCAGCAGCATGGGACAGCGAAACACCGGGGAGCTGTTTTTT. Residues: CASSMGQRNTGELFF.

The V call is TRBV5-1, the J call TRBJ2-3; 7 nucleotides match TRBD2. The CDR3 runs 15 residues. V lost 4 bases to trimming and J lost 0 bases; unmatched junction nucleotides: 5. CDR1 and CDR2 from the germline V gene are SGHRS and YFSETQ. The CDR3 DNA is TGCGCCAGCAGCCGTAGCGGGTATAGCACAGATACGCAGTATTTT. Translating gives CASSRSGYSTDTQYF.

This chain connects TRBV20-1 to TRBJ2-2; D gene ambiguous. The CDR3 contains 14 residues. V was trimmed by 0 bases and J by 4 bases, leaving 9 bases between them. CDR1 is DFQATT and CDR2 is SNEGSKA in the germline V gene (reference sequence). CDR3 nucleotides: TGCAGTGCTAGAGATCGCAGTTTCACCGGGGAGCTGTTTTTT. This codes for CSARDRSFTGELFF.

This clonotype was picked up a small number of times. This sequence joins TRBV12-5 and TRBJ2-3; D is uncertain. V shed 5 bases and J shed 11 bases, with 8 bases lying between them. The V gene's germline CDR1 is LGHNT and CDR2 FRNRAP. The CDR3 loop spans 10 amino acids. CDR3 in DNA: TGTGCTAGTGGTCCGCCCAGGCAGTATTTT. This translates into CASGPPRQYF.

This clonotype was counted ten times or more. The genes are TRBV12-3 or TRBV12-4 and TRBJ2-5, with D possibly matching TRBD1 (6 bases). V was cut by 5 bases and J by 5 bases, with 15 bases left in between. The CDR3 is made up of 14 amino acids. The DNA for the CDR3 is TGTGCCAGCAGTCTTATACAGGGTTGGGAGACCCAGTACTTC. This codes for CASSLIQGWETQYF.

The chain recombines TRBV15 with TRBJ1-1, with D possibly being TRBD1 (5 bases). Germline assignment: CDR1 LNHNV and CDR2 YYDKDF (reference sequence). The length of the CDR3 is 15 residues. With 8 bases removed from V and 4 bases from J, the gap between germline ends came to 20 bases. In DNA form, the CDR3 reads TGTGCCACCGGAACACAACCTGGGGCGGGCACTGAAGCTTTCTTT. This sequence encodes CATGTQPGAGTEAFF. Based on the CDR3 plus reference TRBV15 and TRBJ1-1, the full variable domain is DAMVIQNPRYQVTQFGKPVTLSCSQTLNHNVMYWYQQKSSQAPKLLFHYYDKDFNNEADTPDNFQSRRPNTSFCFLDIRSPGLGDTAMYLCATGTQPGAGTEAFFGQGTRLTVV.

This clonotype was found a few times. This chain uses TRBV28 with TRBJ2-4; TRBD2 aligns across 7 bases. Looked up from germline, CDR1 is MDHEN and CDR2 is SYDVKM. Losses at the gene ends were 4 bases for V and 0 bases for J; bases not matched to a gene: 12. CDR3 length equals 18 residues. The CDR3 sequence: CASSSGASGNLAKNIQYF. The DNA of the CDR3 is TGTGCCAGCAGTTCAGGAGCTAGCGGAAACCTAGCCAAAAACATTCAGTACTTC.

This clonotype was counted a few times. J is TRBJ2-2 and V is TRBV5-6; 9 bases align to TRBD2. Losses at the gene ends were 6 bases for V and 4 bases for J; bases not matched to a gene: 7. The CDR3 spans 15 residues. The germline gives CDR1 SGHDT, CDR2 YYEEEE. DNA of the CDR3: TGTGCCAGCATCGCGGGAGGGGGCTTCACCGGGGAGCTGTTTTTT. It yields the protein CASIAGGGFTGELFF.

The gene calls are TRBV20-1 and TRBJ2-3; D gene uncertain. Deletions cut 6 bases from V and 3 bases from J, with 19 bases between. Germline V gives CDR1 DFQATT, CDR2 SNEGSKA (reference sequence). This CDR3 contains 15 residues. CDR3 sequence: CSAPRSLPATDTQYF. The CDR3 nucleotides read TGCAGTGCCCCCAGGTCCCTCCCGGCTACAGATACGCAGTATTTT.

Only a few counts were recorded for this clonotype. The chain joins TRBV5-6 to TRBJ2-2, with D hard to call. The ends were cut back, 4 bases at V and 4 bases at J, with 5 bases in the middle. Germline V gene data show CDR1 as SGHDT and CDR2 as YYEEEE. There are 12 residues in the CDR3. CDR3 loop: CASSRSTGELFF. CDR3 bases: TGTGCCAGCAGCCGGAGCACCGGGGAGCTGTTTTTT.

The sample holds a few counts of this clonotype. V usage is TRBV7-2 and J usage is TRBJ2-2; D remains unclear. Trimming shortened V by 5 bases and J by 5 bases, and 12 bases separated the two germline ends. Germline V gene lookup returns CDR1 SGHTA and CDR2 FQGNSA. The CDR3 is made up of 14 amino acids. The CDR3 nucleotides are TGTGCCAGCAGCCGAGATAGAGGTACCGGGGAGCTGTTTTTT. Translation gives CASSRDRGTGELFF.

This chain connects TRBV5-1 to TRBJ1-1, with 7 nucleotides matching TRBD1. The germline V gene encodes CDR1 SGHRS and CDR2 YFSETQ. The CDR3 length is 15 residues. With V trimmed by 4 bases and J by 3 bases, 9 bases remained unmatched. CDR3 sequence: CASSPLTGLDTEAFF. CDR3 sequence (DNA): TGCGCCAGCAGCCCGTTGACAGGGCTTGACACTGAAGCTTTCTTT.

V usage is TRBV11-2 and J usage is TRBJ2-7; 7 bases are shared with TRBD1. This CDR3 is built from 16 residues. Germline V gene lookup returns CDR1 SGHAT and CDR2 FQNNGV. After removal of 5 bases from V and 0 bases from J, the junction contained 10 bases not matched to a gene. CDR3 protein: CASSLTGARSSYEQYF. The CDR3 nucleotides are TGTGCCAGCAGCCTTACAGGGGCCCGAAGCTCCTACGAGCAGTACTTC.

The chain has TRBV5-6 and TRBJ1-4; no firm D call. The CDR3 is made up of 14 amino acids. CDR1 is SGHDT, CDR2 YYEEEE, per germline. V lost 0 bases to trimming and J lost 7 bases, with 10 bases between them. DNA of the CDR3: TGTGCCAGCAGCTTGGTACAGACGACTGAAAAACTGTTTTTT. Its translation: CASSLVQTTEKLFF.

This clonotype was detected a few times. V gene TRBV5-5 combines with J gene TRBJ2-7, with D uncertain. CDR1 and CDR2 from the germline V gene are SGHKS and YYEKEE (reference sequence). V gave up 4 bases and J gave up 4 bases, with 6 bases separating them. The CDR3 runs 11 residues. The CDR3 DNA reads TGTGCCAGCAGCGTACATTACGAGCAGTACTTC. Protein product: CASSVHYEQYF.